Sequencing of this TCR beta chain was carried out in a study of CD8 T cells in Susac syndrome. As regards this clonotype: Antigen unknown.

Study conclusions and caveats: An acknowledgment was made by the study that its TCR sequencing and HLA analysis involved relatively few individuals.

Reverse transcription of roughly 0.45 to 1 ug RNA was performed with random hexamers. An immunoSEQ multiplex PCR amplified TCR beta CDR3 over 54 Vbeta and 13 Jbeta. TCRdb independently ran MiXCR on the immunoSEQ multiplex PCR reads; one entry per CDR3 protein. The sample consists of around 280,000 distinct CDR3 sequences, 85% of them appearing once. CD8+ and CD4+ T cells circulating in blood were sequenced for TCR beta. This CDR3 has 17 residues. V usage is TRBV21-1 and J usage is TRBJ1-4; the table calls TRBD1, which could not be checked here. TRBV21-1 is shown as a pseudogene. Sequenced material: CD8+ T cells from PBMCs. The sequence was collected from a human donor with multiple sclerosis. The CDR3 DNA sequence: TGTGCCAGCAGCAAAGTTGTCCGAAACCCCACTAATGAAAAACTGTTTTTT. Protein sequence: CASSKVVRNPTNEKLFF.